What follows are 12 T cell receptor beta chains derived from one specimen sequenced in a study of blood T cell repertoires in COVID-19 (dated by TCRdb to the early 2020s). Libraries were constructed by the immunoSEQ multiplex PCR assay. The table comes from immuneACCESS by way of TCRdb, which keeps in-frame sequences with V and J called. Part of the clones is missing from these tables; in studies checked, under half for an unresolved V gene and the rest for unknown reasons. For this sample there are about 230,000 clones; approximately 81% appear just once. Of the sample, approximately 7.2% is held by the ten largest clones. The sequenced material came from peripheral blood. The receptors stem from a woman of 80 years or more with acute or convalescent COVID-19.

The chain has TRBV21-1 and TRBJ2-1; the listed D gene, TRBD2, was not tested against the DNA. TRBV21-1 is a recognized pseudogene. CDR3 size: 19 residues. The CDR3 region is CASSKGGWAPTSGPVEQFF. CDR3 bases: TGTGCCAGCAGCAAAGGAGGCTGGGCACCGACTAGCGGACCGGTTGAGCAGTTCTTC.

The sample holds one count of this clone. CDR3 bases: TGTGCCAGCAGCAGACAGGGGGAGACCGGGGAGCTGTTTTTT. This codes for CASSRQGETGELFF. The chain recombines TRBV11-3 with TRBJ2-2, with 9 bases matching TRBD1. In germline, CDR1 is SGHNT, CDR2 YENEEA. This CDR3 is 14 amino acids long. Trimming at V came to 5 bases and at J to 5 bases, leaving 3 bases not matched to a gene.

This clone was detected a few times. The chain carries TRBV5-1 and TRBJ1-1; no clear D gene. The CDR3 runs 14 residues. The germline V gene has CDR1 SGHRS and CDR2 YFSETQ. Trimming took off 4 bases at V and 0 bases at J, with 10 bases between the two ends. This CDR3 is CASSSEVMNTEAFF. The CDR3 DNA is TGCGCCAGCAGCAGCGAGGTTATGAACACTGAAGCTTTCTTT.

The sample holds a few counts of this clone. The V call is TRBV5-1, the J call TRBJ2-3; 11 positions agree with TRBD2. Per germline, CDR1 SGHRS and CDR2 YFSETQ. The CDR3 loop spans 15 amino acids. The trim removed 3 bases at V and 4 bases at J, leaving 4 bases unmatched. The DNA for the CDR3 is TGCGCCAGCAGCTATAGCGGGGGGGCCTCAGATACGCAGTATTTT. It yields the protein CASSYSGGASDTQYF.

This clone came up many times. V gene TRBV30 combines with J gene TRBJ2-3; maybe TRBD1 (6 bases). This CDR3 has 15 amino acids. Deletions cut 2 bases from V and 0 bases from J, with 12 bases between. CDR1 GTSNPN and CDR2 SVGIG come from the germline V gene (reference sequence). CDR3 in DNA: TGTGCCTGGAGTCCGGACAGTATTAGCACAGATACGCAGTATTTT. Amino acids: CAWSPDSISTDTQYF.

The chain employs TRBV11-3 and TRBJ1-6; 9 bases match TRBD1. Per the germline V gene, CDR1 is SGHNT and CDR2 is YENEEA. Trimming cost V 4 bases and J 8 bases; bases outside gene matches: 6. The CDR3 runs to 15 residues. CDR3 region: CASSYTGGADSPLHF. The CDR3 bases are TGTGCCAGCAGCTATACAGGGGGCGCGGATTCACCCCTCCACTTT.

The chain combines TRBV6-5 with TRBJ1-5, with 8 bases identical to TRBD1. The trim removed 5 bases at V and 6 bases at J, leaving 6 bases unmatched. Germline loops: CDR1 MNHEY, CDR2 SVGAGI. The CDR3 loop spans 14 amino acids. For the CDR3, the DNA is TGTGCCAGCAGTACTCCAGGGGGCCCTCAGCCCCAGCATTTT. Residues: CASSTPGGPQPQHF.

This clone appeared a single time. CDR3 nucleotide sequence: TGTGCCAGCAGCCCTGAAGAGGGACTAGCTTACGAGCAGTACTTC. Its protein product is CASSPEEGLAYEQYF. The rearrangement uses TRBV9 and TRBJ2-7; 9 bases fit TRBD2. The length of the CDR3 is 15 residues. With V trimmed by 4 bases and J by 4 bases, 9 bases remained unmatched. Looked up from germline, CDR1 is SGDLS and CDR2 is YYNGEE.

CDR3 amino acids: CASSEETAYEQYF. The CDR3 DNA follows: TGTGCCAGCAGTGAAGAAACGGCCTACGAGCAGTACTTC. The chain employs TRBV6-1 and TRBJ2-7, with no clear D. Trimming removed 1 base from V and 2 bases from J, with 6 bases in between. Looked up from germline, CDR1 is MNHNS and CDR2 is SASEGT. This CDR3 region has 13 residues.

The V gene is TRBV19, the J gene TRBJ1-3; D may be TRBD1 (6 bases). There are 14 residues in the CDR3. The ends were cut back, 6 bases at V and 1 base at J, with 10 bases in the middle. CDR1 and CDR2 (germline): LNHDA, SQIVND (reference sequence). The CDR3 DNA reads TGTGCCAGTAGGAAAGGGGGATCTGGAAACACCATATATTTT. Its protein is CASRKGGSGNTIYF.

The chain couples TRBV28 to TRBJ1-1; the match to TRBD1 covers 10 bases. Germline CDR1 MDHEN, CDR2 SYDVKM. CDR3 length: 13 amino acids. The V segment lost 6 bases and the J segment 12 bases; nucleotides outside the gene matches: 10. CDR3 region: CASRIPGQGKSFF. CDR3 coding DNA: TGTGCCAGCAGAATCCCGGGACAGGGGAAATCTTTCTTT.

The chain combines TRBV5-6 with TRBJ1-1; no firm D call. The germline V and J ends were trimmed by 0 bases and 1 base, with 10 bases remaining between them. The length of the CDR3 is 15 residues. Germline assignment: CDR1 SGHDT and CDR2 YYEEEE. CDR3 nucleotide sequence: TGTGCCAGCAGCTTGGGTTTCGGGTCGAACACTGAAGCTTTCTTT. This translates into CASSLGFGSNTEAFF.